This TCR beta chain derives from a study of human T cells and chemical hapten exposure. TCRdb analysed the RACE reads with MiXCR anew, one entry per CDR3 protein. The sample has 70,000 to 85,000 distinct CDR3 sequences, over 7% seen once. Time point of the sample: healthy volunteer bleed at 6 weeks. Before extraction, the whole blood was not fractionated, and total RNA was taken from it. This TCR was recovered from a male donor in good health. Some clones in this sample may be carry-over from other donors' samples. The specimen was whole blood.

The CDR3 DNA follows: TGTGCCAGCAGTGAGGGACGTGGATTTTCACCCCTCCACTTT. Translating gives CASSEGRGFSPLHF. The chain couples TRBV6-6 to TRBJ1-6; perhaps TRBD1 as D (5 bases). The CDR3 is 14 residues long. The V gene's germline CDR1 is MNHNY and CDR2 SVGAGI (reference sequence). Trimming left V 5 bases short and J 9 bases short, with 14 bases between.